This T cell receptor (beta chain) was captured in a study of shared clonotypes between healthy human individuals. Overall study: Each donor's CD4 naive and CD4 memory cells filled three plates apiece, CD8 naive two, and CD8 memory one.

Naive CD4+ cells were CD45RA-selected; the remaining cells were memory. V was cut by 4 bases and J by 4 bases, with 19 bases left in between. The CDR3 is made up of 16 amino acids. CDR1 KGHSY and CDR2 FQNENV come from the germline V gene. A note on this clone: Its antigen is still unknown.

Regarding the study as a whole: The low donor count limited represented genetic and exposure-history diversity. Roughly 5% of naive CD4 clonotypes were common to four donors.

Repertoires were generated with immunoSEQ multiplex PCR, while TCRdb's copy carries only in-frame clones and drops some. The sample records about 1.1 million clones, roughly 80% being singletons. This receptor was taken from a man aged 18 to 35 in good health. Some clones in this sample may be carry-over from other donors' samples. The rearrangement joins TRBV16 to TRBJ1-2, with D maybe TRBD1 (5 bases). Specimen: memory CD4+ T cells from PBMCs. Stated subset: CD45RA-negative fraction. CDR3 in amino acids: CASSRPGSGSVYGYTF. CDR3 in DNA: TGTGCCAGCAGCCGTCCCGGATCAGGGAGCGTCTATGGCTACACCTTC.